These T cell receptor beta chains were read from a single sample in a study of blood T cell repertoires in COVID-19. Repertoires were generated with immunoSEQ multiplex PCR, while TCRdb's copy carries only in-frame clones and drops some. The data hold fewer than 85,000 clones, with around 90% observed a single time. Specimen: peripheral blood. The receptors stem from a man aged 55 to 70 with acute or convalescent COVID-19. Both conserved end residues are part of each CDR3. Fields, in order: V gene, D gene, clone size, J gene, CDR3 DNA, CDR3 protein. D genes are given only for firm matches. Not every row has a clone size; where given, it reads once, few, many or a size class.

V: TRBV14; D: NA; size: NA; J: TRBJ2-1; DNA: TGTGCCAGCAGCCTAGTTCCGAGGGAGCAGTTCTTC; CDR3: CASSLVPREQFF
V: TRBV30; D: TRBD1; size: once; J: TRBJ1-2; DNA: TGTGCCTGGAGGGCCCAAGGGGGCGGCGGCTACACCTTC; CDR3: CAWRAQGGGGYTF
V: TRBV3-1/TRBV3-2; D: NA; size: few; J: TRBJ1-1; DNA: TGTGCCAGCAGCCAACACCCTGCGGTTGAAGCTTTCTTT; CDR3: CASSQHPAVEAFF
V: TRBV19; D: NA; size: NA; J: TRBJ1-4; DNA: TGTGCCAGTAGCCTGACCACAGGGTCCTCGAGTGAAAAACTGTTTTTT; CDR3: CASSLTTGSSSEKLFF
V: TRBV19; D: NA; size: NA; J: TRBJ2-3; DNA: TGTGCCAGTAAAGTCGGGACACCAAGCACAGATACGCAGTATTTT; CDR3: CASKVGTPSTDTQYF
V: TRBV5-1; D: TRBD2; size: few; J: TRBJ2-7; DNA: TGCGCCAGCAGACCGGGACTAGCGTTCTCCGAGCAGTACTTC; CDR3: CASRPGLAFSEQYF
V: TRBV2; D: NA; size: NA; J: TRBJ2-7; DNA: TGTGCCAGCGGGGGAGGCTACGAGCAGTACTTC; CDR3: CASGGGYEQYF
V: TRBV11-2; D: NA; size: NA; J: TRBJ1-3; DNA: TGTGCCAGCAGCTGGATTCGACAGCCGCACACCATATATTTT; CDR3: CASSWIRQPHTIYF
V: TRBV5-1; D: NA; size: NA; J: TRBJ2-7; DNA: TGCGCCAGCAGCTTGGGACGGGACTACGAGCAGTACTTC; CDR3: CASSLGRDYEQYF
V: TRBV21-1; D: NA; size: NA; J: TRBJ2-6; DNA: TGTGCCAGCAGCAGAAAGACGGGGGAGCACTCTGGGGCCAACGTCCTGACTTTC; CDR3: CASSRKTGEHSGANVLTF
V: TRBV14; D: NA; size: NA; J: TRBJ2-7; DNA: TGTGCCAGCAGCCAAGCGGGCAGGGGCCCTAAGCAGTACTTC; CDR3: CASSQAGRGPKQYF
V: TRBV4-3; D: NA; size: NA; J: TRBJ1-2; DNA: TGCGCCAGCAGCCAAGATCCGGGGAGACCTAACTATGGCTACACCTTC; CDR3: CASSQDPGRPNYGYTF
V: TRBV6-2/TRBV6-3; D: NA; size: NA; J: TRBJ2-1; DNA: TGTGCCAGCAGTCGGAGCGGCTCGAGCTCCTACAATGAGCAGTTCTTC; CDR3: CASSRSGSSSYNEQFF
V: TRBV6-2/TRBV6-3; D: NA; size: NA; J: TRBJ2-7; DNA: TGTGCCAGCAGTTCCCCGGGCAGGGCCCGCGAGCAGTACTTC; CDR3: CASSSPGRAREQYF
V: TRBV5-5; D: NA; size: few; J: TRBJ1-1; DNA: TGTGCCAGCAGGACCGACGGGGAGAACACTGAAGCTTTCTTT; CDR3: CASRTDGENTEAFF
V: TRBV15; D: TRBD1; size: few; J: TRBJ1-5; DNA: TGTGCCACCAGCACGACAGGGATGGGCAATCAGCCCCAGCATTTT; CDR3: CATSTTGMGNQPQHF
V: TRBV10-3; D: TRBD1; size: NA; J: TRBJ2-1; DNA: TGTGCCATCAGTGAGTCCATAAGACAGGGCAATGAGCAGTTCTTC; CDR3: CAISESIRQGNEQFF